This T cell receptor (beta chain) originates from a study of blood T cell repertoires in COVID-19. Study as a whole: T cells, B-cell-depleted T cells, or PBMCs supplied cDNA or gDNA.

Original processing notes: Estimated nucleated cell counts came from reference gene primer amplification. Data came from immunoSEQ multiplex PCR; TCRdb stores just in-frame clones and leaves some out. The DNA gave D and trimming, while V, J and clone size come from that table. The data show just under 150,000 clones, with more than 75% seen just once and 2% to 3% held by the top ten. In this sample, this clone turned up once. The TCR comes from a human donor with acute or convalescent COVID-19. The donor label of this sample is uncertain. The sample was peripheral blood.

CDR3 residues: CASSRDSLNTEAFF. DNA for the CDR3: TGCGCCAGCAGCCGGGACAGTCTGAACACTGAAGCTTTCTTT. This rearrangement joins TRBV4-3 to TRBJ1-1; the match to TRBD1 covers 7 bases. The junction had 2 bases not matched to a gene; V was cut back by 4 bases and J by 0 bases. Germline CDR1 LGHNA, CDR2 YSLEER. The CDR3 sequence is 14 residues long.